The subject of this entry is one T cell receptor (beta chain). The target antigen is unknown. The data belong to a study of cytomegalovirus exposure and HLA in healthy donors. Primers included in the PCR were 60 Vbeta and 13 Jbeta primers. Repertoires were generated with immunoSEQ multiplex PCR, while TCRdb's copy carries only in-frame clones and drops some. Of under 200,000 clones in the sample, around three quarters were seen once. Trimming cost V 6 bases and J 7 bases; bases outside gene matches: 7. There are 14 residues in the CDR3. Germline loops: CDR1 MDHEN, CDR2 SYDVKM. Study outcomes and limitations: Being productive about 90% or about 30% of the time was typical of most TCR beta V segments in an earlier analysis. Among immune exposure information, only CMV serostatus was available. Some V segments (TRBV6-2 and TRBV6-3 among them) were excluded as indistinguishable.

Sequencing was performed on PBMCs. The chain uses TRBV28 and TRBJ1-5; 9 bases fit TRBD1. The receptor's source is a man in his forties in good health and CMV-seronegative. CDR3 sequence: CASRSGTGNQPQHF. The CDR3 coding sequence is TGTGCCAGCAGATCAGGGACAGGGAACCAGCCCCAGCATTTT.